This T cell receptor (beta chain) comes out of a study of CD8+CD57+ T cells in acquired aplastic anemia. As for the study in general: Yields of DNA that came from sorted CD4+ and CD8+ cells averaged about 3.3 ug.

Those patients picked for sequencing had displayed CD8+CD57+ cell expansion on flow cytometry. There was no therapy given to any patient before the blood sampling took place. Profiles of TCR beta VDJ and CDR3 were generated from a genomic DNA template. One entry per CDR3 protein, called by TCRdb with MiXCR from the reads. The repertoire has 130,000 or so distinct CDR3 sequences, under 60% of them found once; the top ten carry 25% to 30%. Study observations and caveats: Overlapping CD8+ CDR3 repertoires of patients and controls contained under 30 shared sequences.

The CDR3 is 16 amino acids. Deletions cut 1 base from V and 0 bases from J, with 9 bases between. The germline gives CDR1 MGHRA, CDR2 YSYEKL. Regarding this clonotype: Its specificity is not known.

The chain links TRBV4-1 to TRBJ2-2, with D perhaps matching TRBD2 (5 bases). The clonotype was recovered from a human donor with aplastic anemia. Sequencing was carried out using sorted CD4+, CD8+, or CD8+CD57+ T cells (not recorded which) from PBMCs. The CDR3 DNA sequence: TGCGCCAGCAGCCAAGTGAGGGCCCCGAACACCGGGGAGCTGTTTTTT. Amino acid sequence: CASSQVRAPNTGELFF.